The clone carrying this T cell receptor beta chain was recorded a few times. Its antigen remains unknown. Germline V lookup: CDR1 LNHDA, CDR2 SQIVND (reference sequence). The V gene lost 0 bases and the J gene lost 5 bases, with 20 bases spanning the gap. This CDR3 contains 17 residues. Profiling relied on immunoSEQ multiplex PCR, and the TCRdb table lists in-frame clones only, not all of them. The sample lists some 150,000 clones, 70% to 90% occurring once. The entry originates in a study of T cell responses to AZD1222 COVID-19 vaccine. General study results and limits: White British people made up most donors, females outnumbered males, and clonal diversity was possibly underestimated. Baseline antibody screening turned up just six seropositive AZD1222 recipients.

The sample here was peripheral blood, taken 28 days after the second dose of the MenACWY control vaccine. The rearrangement joins TRBV19 to TRBJ2-7, with a tentative D call TRBD2 (6 bases). The TCR was taken from an adult who received the MenACWY meningococcal vaccine as a control. The CDR3 sequence: CASSIDLAGLAPDEQYF. The CDR3, as DNA: TGTGCCAGTAGTATAGATCTTGCCGGCCTAGCGCCCGACGAGCAGTACTTC.